Below, 23 T cell receptor beta chains from the same sample are listed, as sequenced in a study of blood T cell repertoires in COVID-19. The assay was immunoSEQ multiplex PCR, and TCRdb's table has in-frame clones only and misses some. The sample includes about 180,000 clones, 80% to 90% seen only once; the top ten take about 2.2%. The sample consisted of PBMCs or T cells enriched from blood (not recorded which). The source is a woman between 40 and 50 years old with acute COVID-19.

The gene calls are TRBV28 and TRBJ2-5; 10 bases agree with TRBD1. V was clipped by 6 bases and J by 4 bases; unmatched bases: 8. This CDR3 region has 15 residues. From germline, CDR1 is MDHEN and CDR2 SYDVKM. CDR3 DNA: TGTGCCAGCAGCCAAGACAGGGGGCACGGAGAGACCCAGTACTTC. Amino acid sequence: CASSQDRGHGETQYF.

The rearrangement joins TRBV7-2 to TRBJ2-7; 7 nucleotides line up with TRBD2. Germline CDR1 is SGHTA and CDR2 is FQGNSA. V trimming: 5 bases; J trimming: 7 bases; junction bases outside the gene matches: 11. The CDR3 is 14 residues long. CDR3 DNA sequence: TGTGCCAGCAGCATCCGGGACTACGTCGGGGAGCAGTACTTC. Amino acids: CASSIRDYVGEQYF.

The gene calls are TRBV29-1 and TRBJ1-2, with 7 nucleotides matching TRBD1. Losses at the gene ends were 5 bases for V and 4 bases for J; bases not matched to a gene: 1. CDR1 and CDR2 from the germline V gene are SQVTM and ANQGSEA. This CDR3 has 11 residues. CDR3 coding DNA: TGCAGCGTTCGGACAGGCTATGGCTACACCTTC. Translated, it gives CSVRTGYGYTF.

CDR3 bases: TGCGCCAGCAGCCAAAAGGGGCTAGCGGGGGGTGGGTACAATGAGCAGTTCTTC. Encoded protein: CASSQKGLAGGGYNEQFF. This chain joins TRBV4-1 and TRBJ2-1; TRBD2 agrees at 11 bases. Looked up from germline, CDR1 is MGHRA and CDR2 is YSYEKL. CDR3 length: 18 amino acids. Unmatched junction bases numbered 10, after V lost 2 bases and J lost 4 bases.

The chain has TRBV7-2 and TRBJ2-7; the D gene is possibly TRBD2 (5 bases). This CDR3 has 15 amino acids. The germline V and J ends were trimmed by 4 bases and 2 bases, with 15 bases remaining between them. Per the germline V gene, CDR1 is SGHTA and CDR2 is FQGNSA. The CDR3 DNA follows: TGTGCCAGCAGCTCAGCCACCGGGATCGCCTACGAGCAGTACTTC. Protein product: CASSSATGIAYEQYF.

The chain carries TRBV7-2 and TRBJ2-2; TRBD2 matches at 11 bases. CDR3 length equals 15 residues. Germline V gene data show CDR1 as SGHTA and CDR2 as FQGNSA. Trimming cost V 1 base and J 7 bases; bases outside gene matches: 2. The CDR3 DNA follows: TGTGCCAGCAGCTTAGGTAGCGGGAGGGACGGGGAGCTGTTTTTT. It specifies CASSLGSGRDGELFF.

The chain couples TRBV5-4 to TRBJ2-7; 13 bases fit TRBD2. V lost 3 bases, J lost 0 bases, and 6 bases stayed unmatched. Per germline, CDR1 SGHNT and CDR2 YYREEE (reference sequence). This CDR3 is 17 amino acids long. The CDR3 nucleotides are TGTGCCAGCAGCTCGGGGACTAGCGGGATCTTCTCCTACGAGCAGTACTTC. This sequence encodes CASSSGTSGIFSYEQYF.

V and J are TRBV19 and TRBJ2-7; 8 bases map to TRBD2. Germline V gene sequence: CDR1 LNHDA, CDR2 SQIVND (reference sequence). This CDR3 has 16 residues. Trimming cost V 2 bases and J 0 bases; bases outside gene matches: 6. CDR3 loop: CASSISGGGTSYEQYF. In DNA form, the CDR3 reads TGTGCCAGTAGTATAAGCGGCGGGGGGACCTCCTACGAGCAGTACTTC.

The chain carries TRBV30 and TRBJ1-5; the match to TRBD1 covers 9 bases. The CDR3 is 14 residues long. J lost 6 bases, V lost 5 bases, and 8 bases had no gene match. Germline V gene lookup returns CDR1 GTSNPN and CDR2 SVGIG (reference sequence). As DNA, the CDR3 is TGTGCCTGGCAAGGACAGGGGTCTGGTCAGCCCCAGCATTTT. Protein sequence: CAWQGQGSGQPQHF.

The rearrangement uses TRBV9 and TRBJ2-7; D may be TRBD1 (6 bases). V lost 4 bases and J lost 2, with 19 bases in between. This CDR3 contains 16 residues. Germline lookup yields CDR1 SGDLS and CDR2 YYNGEE. CDR3: CASSPLLGARTYEQYF. CDR3 bases: TGTGCCAGCAGCCCCCTCTTGGGGGCTAGGACCTACGAGCAGTACTTC.

The V and J genes are TRBV24-1 and TRBJ2-1; 11 nucleotides agree with TRBD1. J lost 10 bases, V lost 4 bases, and 14 bases had no gene match. Germline assignment: CDR1 KGHDR and CDR2 SFDVKD. This CDR3 is 17 amino acids long. The CDR3 is CATSEYSYGTGGKEQFF. The CDR3, as DNA: TGTGCCACCAGTGAGTACTCATACGGGACAGGGGGTAAAGAGCAGTTCTTC.

CDR3: CASSSGLPAEEQYF. DNA for the CDR3: TGTGCCAGCAGCTCCGGACTGCCTGCCGAAGAGCAGTACTTC. The chain recombines TRBV5-6 with TRBJ2-7; a possible D gene is TRBD2 (5 bases). The germline V and J ends were trimmed by 3 bases and 7 bases, with 17 bases remaining between them. The CDR3 spans 14 residues. The germline V gene encodes CDR1 SGHDT and CDR2 YYEEEE. Supplemented by reference TRBV5-6 and TRBJ2-7, the full variable domain reads DAGVTQSPTHLIKTRGQQVTLRCSPKSGHDTVSWYQQALGQGPQFIFQYYEEEERQRGNFPDRFSGHQFPNYSSELNVNALLLGDSALYLCASSSGLPAEEQYFGPGTRLTVT.

The CDR3 is CASTLHGGSTDTQYF. As DNA, the CDR3 is TGTGCCAGTACGCTCCACGGGGGGAGCACAGATACGCAGTATTTT. The chain links TRBV19 to TRBJ2-3; 7 bases are a match to TRBD2. The CDR3 runs 15 residues. Germline V gene data show CDR1 as LNHDA and CDR2 as SQIVND (reference sequence). After removal of 7 bases from V and 0 bases from J, the junction contained 7 bases not matched to a gene.

The rearrangement links TRBV20-1 to TRBJ1-1; D gene uncertain. V was pared by 3 bases and J by 1 base, with 9 bases between. Germline CDR1 DFQATT, CDR2 SNEGSKA (reference sequence). The CDR3 extends over 13 amino acids. The CDR3 nucleotides are TGCAGTGCTAGTGCAGCGGAGAACACTGAAGCTTTCTTT. It specifies CSASAAENTEAFF.

V gene TRBV7-3 combines with J gene TRBJ2-5; TRBD2 matches 8 bases. The CDR3 contains 16 residues. CDR1 is SGHTA, CDR2 FQGTGA, per germline. The junction had 14 bases not matched to a gene; V was cut back by 5 bases and J by 6 bases. In DNA, the CDR3 is TGTGCCAGCAGCCTTTACGGGAGGGGCAGTCGGCAGACCCAGTACTTC. Translating it yields CASSLYGRGSRQTQYF.

The rearrangement joins TRBV4-2 to TRBJ1-4, with 9 bases matching TRBD1. Germline CDR1 is LGHNA and CDR2 is YNFKEQ. J lost 8 bases, V lost 4 bases, and 11 bases had no gene match. This CDR3 comprises 16 residues. In DNA form, the CDR3 reads TGTGCCAGCAGCCTCGAGGGAACAGGGGGCAGGGAAAAACTGTTTTTT. The encoded protein is CASSLEGTGGREKLFF.

V and J are TRBV6-5 and TRBJ2-7; TRBD1 might be the D (5 bases). CDR3 size: 14 residues. Germline values: CDR1 MNHEY, CDR2 SVGAGI. Trimming cost V 2 bases and J 2 bases, with 10 bases left between them. The CDR3 loop reads CASSYSQGTYEQYF. CDR3 in DNA: TGTGCCAGCAGTTACAGTCAGGGAACCTACGAGCAGTACTTC.

CDR3 residues: CASSEQLIHGYTF. The CDR3 nucleotides are TGTGCCAGTAGCGAACAGCTAATTCATGGCTACACCTTC. V gene TRBV19 combines with J gene TRBJ1-2; D ambiguous. From germline, CDR1 is LNHDA and CDR2 SQIVND (reference sequence). V was clipped by 6 bases and J by 6 bases, with 14 bases between them. The CDR3 totals 13 residues.

The chain links TRBV4-1 to TRBJ2-1; no clear D gene. CDR1 MGHRA and CDR2 YSYEKL come from the germline V gene. The V end was cut by 1 base, the J end by 1 base, with 11 bases between. The CDR3 has 16 amino acids. The CDR3 reads CASSQVAESSYNEQFF. CDR3 bases: TGCGCCAGCAGCCAAGTCGCAGAAAGTTCCTACAATGAGCAGTTCTTC.

The rearrangement links TRBV19 to TRBJ2-1, with TRBD2 matching over 12 bases. CDR1 is LNHDA and CDR2 is SQIVND in the germline V gene (reference sequence). V gave up 6 bases and J gave up 5 bases; unmatched junction bases: 5. The CDR3 has 15 amino acids. CDR3 residues: CASSRRTSGDNEQFF. CDR3 sequence (DNA): TGTGCCAGTAGCAGAAGGACTAGCGGGGACAATGAGCAGTTCTTC.

The rearrangement joins TRBV5-5 to TRBJ2-7; 7 bases match TRBD2. The V gene end was trimmed by 0 bases and the J gene end by 3 bases; junction bases not matched to a gene: 6. This CDR3 spans 15 amino acids. CDR1 is SGHKS, CDR2 YYEKEE, per germline (reference sequence). CDR3 amino acids: CASSLESLADYEQYF. The CDR3 coding sequence is TGTGCCAGCAGCTTGGAATCCCTAGCGGACTACGAGCAGTACTTC.

There are a few counts of this clone. The chain joins TRBV5-1 to TRBJ1-1, with D maybe TRBD1 (5 bases). Germline CDR1 is SGHRS and CDR2 is YFSETQ. The germline V and J ends were trimmed by 0 bases and 5 bases, with 14 bases remaining between them. This CDR3 contains 15 residues. CDR3 residues: CASSLERGDLTEAFF. For the CDR3, the DNA is TGCGCCAGCAGCTTGGAGCGCGGGGACCTGACTGAAGCTTTCTTT.

This chain joins TRBV19 and TRBJ2-5; D remains unclear. V was clipped by 3 bases and J by 10 bases, with 18 bases between them. CDR1 is LNHDA, CDR2 SQIVND, per germline (reference sequence). This CDR3 is 14 amino acids long. The CDR3 DNA follows: TGTGCCAGTAGTATCGATACCTCCCCATCAGGCCAGTACTTC. Protein: CASSIDTSPSGQYF.